The rows below give T cell receptor beta chains drawn from one sample of a study of shared clonotypes between healthy human individuals. TCRdb keeps only in-frame clones here, not all; method: immunoSEQ multiplex PCR. The sample shows 950,000 to 1,300,000 clones, around four fifths of them seen only once. Sequencing input: memory CD4+ T cells sorted from blood. The origin of the receptors is a man aged 18 to 29 in good health. Each CDR3 is given with its conserved first and last residue. A D gene is named only where the DNA matches it firmly. For some rows the clone size is stated as once, few or many, or as a class when expanded; others skip it.

J	D	V	size	CDR3	DNA
TRBJ1-4	.	TRBV28	.	CASSFSGLTNEKLFF	TGTGCCAGCAGTTTCTCGGGGTTAACTAATGAAAAACTGTTTTTT
TRBJ1-2	.	TRBV4-3	few	CASSQSREYGYTF	TGCGCCAGCAGCCAATCCAGAGAGTATGGCTACACCTTC
TRBJ1-2	.	TRBV9	.	CASSANYGYTF	TGTGCCAGCAGCGCCAACTATGGCTACACCTTC
TRBJ2-6	.	TRBV30	.	CAWSPGGDAGANVLTF	TGTGCCTGGAGTCCGGGTGGTGACGCTGGGGCCAACGTCCTGACTTTC
TRBJ2-2	.	TRBV5-1	.	CASSLDPGSTGELFF	TGCGCCAGCAGCTTGGATCCGGGGAGCACCGGGGAGCTGTTTTTT
TRBJ2-5	TRBD2	TRBV15	once	CATSRDKLAGWETQYF	TGTGCCACCAGCAGAGATAAACTAGCGGGGTGGGAGACCCAGTACTTC
TRBJ2-1	TRBD1	TRBV29-1	.	CSVELRQGYNEQFF	TGCAGCGTTGAGTTGCGACAGGGATACAATGAGCAGTTCTTC
TRBJ2-7	.	TRBV27	.	CASSLVKGPTYEQYF	TGTGCCAGCAGTTTGGTCAAGGGGCCCACCTACGAGCAGTACTTC
TRBJ1-2	.	TRBV28	.	CASSGTLGYTF	TGTGCCAGCAGTGGCACGCTAGGCTACACCTTC
TRBJ2-5	TRBD1	TRBV28	.	CASSSTGGLEETQYF	TGTGCCAGCAGTTCGACAGGGGGCTTAGAAGAGACCCAGTACTTC
TRBJ1-1	.	TRBV30	few	CAWSVQANTEAFF	TGTGCCTGGAGTGTACAGGCGAACACTGAAGCTTTCTTT
TRBJ2-1	.	TRBV7-9	.	CASSQNTGWVNEQFF	TGTGCCAGCAGCCAAAACACAGGGTGGGTCAATGAGCAGTTCTTC
TRBJ2-7	.	TRBV9	.	CASSVEDSGSYEQYF	TGTGCCAGCAGCGTAGAGGACAGCGGCTCCTACGAGCAGTACTTC
TRBJ2-6	.	TRBV19	few	CASSIVSGGAGANVLTF	TGTGCCAGTAGTATAGTATCCGGGGGTGCTGGGGCCAACGTCCTGACTTTC
TRBJ2-2	TRBD2	TRBV19	.	CASRKGTSGSTIGELFF	TGTGCCAGTAGGAAAGGGACTAGCGGGAGTACGATCGGGGAGCTGTTTTTT
TRBJ2-5	.	TRBV6-5	.	CASSYSRLGETQYF	TGTGCCAGCAGTTACTCGAGATTGGGGGAGACCCAGTACTTC
TRBJ1-2	.	TRBV10-3	once	CAISEQRDYGYTF	TGTGCCATCAGTGAGCAGAGAGACTATGGCTACACCTTC
TRBJ2-7	.	TRBV18	.	CASSPPNRVGIYEQYF	TGTGCCAGCTCACCCCCCAACAGGGTCGGGATCTACGAGCAGTACTTC
TRBJ1-1	TRBD1	TRBV7-2	few	CASSLEGARGTEAFF	TGTGCCAGCAGCTTAGAGGGGGCTCGGGGCACTGAAGCTTTCTTT
TRBJ1-1	TRBD1	TRBV29-1	.	CSVGTGTLTEAFF	TGCAGCGTGGGGACAGGCACATTAACCGAAGCTTTCTTT
TRBJ1-4	TRBD1	TRBV28	.	CASSSRQGIREKLFF	TGTGCCAGCAGCTCACGACAGGGGATAAGGGAAAAACTGTTTTTT
TRBJ1-6	TRBD1	TRBV7-9	.	CASSTDRQGASPLHF	TGTGCCAGCAGCACCGATAGACAGGGTGCTTCACCCCTCCACTTT
TRBJ1-4	.	TRBV15	.	CATGNRGGVREKLFF	TGTGCCACCGGAAATCGTGGGGGAGTACGTGAAAAACTGTTTTTT
TRBJ1-4	.	TRBV7-9	few	CASSRTLGEKLFF	TGTGCCAGCAGCCGGACCCTTGGAGAAAAACTGTTTTTT
TRBJ2-7	TRBD1	TRBV7-2	.	CASSSGTVRNEQYF	TGTGCCAGCAGCTCCGGGACAGTAAGAAACGAGCAGTACTTC
TRBJ2-3	.	TRBV7-2	.	CASSLLHSTDTQYF	TGTGCCAGCAGCTTGCTGCACAGTACAGATACGCAGTATTTT
TRBJ1-4	.	TRBV6-5	.	CASSYSGGNEKLFF	TGTGCCAGCAGTTACTCGGGCGGAAATGAAAAACTGTTTTTT
TRBJ2-7	.	TRBV5-4	.	CASSPRPLAYEQYF	TGTGCCAGCAGCCCCCGTCCCTTGGCCTACGAGCAGTACTTC
TRBJ2-3	TRBD2	TRBV11-2	.	CASSFGGGSTDTQYF	TGTGCCAGCAGCTTTGGCGGGGGATCCACAGATACGCAGTATTTT
TRBJ1-1	.	TRBV18	.	CASSPPTGMNTEAFF	TGTGCCAGCTCACCTCCGACAGGCATGAACACTGAAGCTTTCTTT
TRBJ1-6	.	TRBV7-8	.	CASSLGSGATGGSPLHF	TGTGCCAGCAGCTTAGGGTCTGGGGCCACGGGGGGATCACCCCTCCACTTT
TRBJ1-1	TRBD1	TRBV29-1	.	CSAHRGNTEAFF	TGCAGCGCACACAGGGGGAACACTGAAGCTTTCTTT
TRBJ2-5	TRBD2	TRBV18	.	CASSPPGSGSGETQYF	TGTGCCAGCTCACCACCGGGGAGCGGGAGTGGAGAGACCCAGTACTTC
TRBJ1-2	.	TRBV10-2	.	CASSETQRADGYTF	TGCGCCAGCAGTGAGACCCAACGGGCAGATGGCTACACCTTC
TRBJ1-1	.	TRBV28	.	CASSPTGSPLRSEAFF	TGTGCCAGCAGTCCAACCGGATCTCCTCTACGCTCTGAAGCTTTCTTT
TRBJ2-1	TRBD2	TRBV7-2	once	CASSFSGRGDEQFF	TGTGCCAGCAGCTTTAGCGGGAGGGGTGATGAGCAGTTCTTC
TRBJ1-4	.	TRBV19	.	CASSMRAGRYEKLFF	TGTGCCAGTAGTATGCGGGCAGGGAGGTATGAAAAACTGTTTTTT
TRBJ2-3	.	TRBV2	many	CASSVLDTQYF	TGTGCCAGCAGTGTGTTGGATACGCAGTATTTT
TRBJ1-2	.	TRBV28	.	CASSLSGKYGYTF	TGTGCCAGCAGTTTATCAGGGAAGTATGGCTACACCTTC
TRBJ2-7	TRBD1	TRBV7-2	few	CASNSGTGSYEQYF	TGTGCCAGCAACTCCGGGACAGGGTCCTACGAGCAGTACTTC
TRBJ2-2	.	TRBV25-1	many	CASSRATGELFF	TGTGCCAGCAGCAGGGCCACCGGGGAGCTGTTTTTT
TRBJ2-1	.	TRBV18	.	CASSPRLVRYNEQFF	TGTGCCAGCTCACCCCGACTAGTACGCTACAATGAGCAGTTCTTC
TRBJ2-7	TRBD1	TRBV5-1	.	CASSLLGDSAYEQYF	TGCGCCAGCAGCTTGCTGGGGGACAGCGCCTACGAGCAGTACTTC
TRBJ2-5	.	TRBV5-4	few	CASSIGSSQETQYF	TGTGCCAGCAGCATAGGTAGCAGCCAAGAGACCCAGTACTTC
TRBJ2-7	TRBD1	TRBV18	.	CASSPPARGEQYF	TGTGCCAGCTCACCACCGGCCAGGGGGGAGCAGTACTTC
TRBJ1-6	.	TRBV5-1	.	CASSLGVSDSPLHF	TGCGCCAGCAGCTTGGGGGTTTCGGATTCACCCCTCCACTTT
TRBJ2-7	.	TRBV27	few	CASSTRQELYEQYF	TGTGCCAGCAGCACAAGACAGGAGCTCTACGAGCAGTACTTC
TRBJ2-1	TRBD2	TRBV6-1	.	CASSKAGAGYNEQFF	TGTGCCAGCAGCAAAGCGGGAGCTGGTTACAATGAGCAGTTCTTC
TRBJ1-6	.	TRBV27	.	CASSLVSRSYNSPLHF	TGTGCCAGCAGTTTAGTAAGCCGGTCCTATAATTCACCCCTCCACTTT
TRBJ2-7	.	TRBV6-4	.	CASPLRYF	TGTGCCAGTCCCTTAAGGTACTTC
TRBJ1-3	.	TRBV7-2	few	CASIRQNSGNTIYF	TGTGCCAGCATACGACAGAACTCTGGAAACACCATATATTTT
TRBJ2-1	TRBD2	TRBV10-3	once	CAISDFAGGPGNEQFF	TGTGCCATCAGTGACTTTGCGGGGGGGCCGGGCAATGAGCAGTTCTTC
TRBJ2-1	.	TRBV7-9	.	CASSLDTGEQFF	TGTGCCAGCAGCTTAGATACTGGGGAGCAGTTCTTC
TRBJ2-3	.	TRBV5-4	.	CASSLLGADTQYF	TGTGCCAGCAGCTTGCTAGGAGCAGATACGCAGTATTTT